The clone carrying this TCR beta chain was detected many times. Its antigen remains unidentified. TCRdb redid the calling of the RACE reads with MiXCR, one entry per CDR3 protein. The repertoire holds over 300,000 distinct CDR3 sequences, with roughly 5.3% as singletons. The entry originates in a study of human T cells and chemical hapten exposure. Whole-study results and caveats: Higher patch test scores went with higher counts of PT1 expanded TCRs.

Time point: pre-sensitization, week 0. Sample treatment: therapeutic diphenylcyclopropenone sensitization with weekly scalp DPC. Blood was drawn before each patch test was applied. V lost 1 base, J lost 9 bases, and 3 bases stayed unmatched. Looked up from germline, CDR1 is SGHVS and CDR2 is FQNEAQ. The length of the CDR3 is 14 residues. V and J are TRBV7-8 and TRBJ1-6, with TRBD1 matching 7 bases. The source material was whole blood, sampled in connection with sensitization to the hapten diphenylcyclopropenone (DPC). The clonotype comes from a woman aged 50 to 65 with alopecia areata. Some clones in this sample may be carry-over from other donors' samples. CDR3 in amino acids: CASSLDRGGSPLHF. CDR3 DNA: TGTGCCAGCAGCTTAGACAGGGGTGGTTCACCCCTCCACTTT.